This note documents a single T cell receptor (beta chain) sequence. Antigen specificity is unknown. This sample is part of a study of cytomegalovirus exposure and HLA in healthy donors. PCR amplification relied on 60 Vbeta primers (plus 13 Jbeta primers). Only in-frame clones appear in the TCRdb table, and some are missing; sequencing was by immunoSEQ multiplex PCR. Among some 200,000 clones listed, about 10% were seen once. With V trimmed by 5 bases and J by 4 bases, 9 bases remained unmatched. The CDR3 covers 16 residues. Germline-derived CDR1 and CDR2 are LGHNA and YNFKEQ. Study results and limitations: For presence/absence analyses, sequencing depth was assumed to be roughly uniform across donors.

Sequencing used PBMCs. The rearrangement uses TRBV4-2 and TRBJ2-5, with TRBD2 identical over 11 bases. This sequence originates from a woman in her 30s in good health and CMV-seropositive. The CDR3 DNA sequence: TGTGCCAGCAGCGCGCGAGCCGGGACTAGCGGAGAGACCCAGTACTTC. Translation gives CASSARAGTSGETQYF.